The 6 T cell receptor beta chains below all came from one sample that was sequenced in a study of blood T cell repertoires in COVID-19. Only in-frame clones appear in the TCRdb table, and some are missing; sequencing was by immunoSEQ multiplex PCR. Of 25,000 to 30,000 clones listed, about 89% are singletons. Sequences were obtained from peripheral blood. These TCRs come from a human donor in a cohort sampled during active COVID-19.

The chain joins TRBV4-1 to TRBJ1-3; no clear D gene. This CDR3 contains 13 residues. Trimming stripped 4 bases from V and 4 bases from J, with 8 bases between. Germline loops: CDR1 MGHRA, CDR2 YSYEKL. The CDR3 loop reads CASSPTAGNTIYF. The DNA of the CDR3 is TGCGCCAGCAGCCCTACTGCAGGAAACACCATATATTTT.

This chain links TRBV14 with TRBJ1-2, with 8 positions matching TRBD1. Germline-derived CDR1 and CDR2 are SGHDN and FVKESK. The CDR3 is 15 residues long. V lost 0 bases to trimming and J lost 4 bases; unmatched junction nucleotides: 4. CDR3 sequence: CASSQDRGLVYGYTF. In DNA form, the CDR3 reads TGTGCCAGCAGCCAAGACAGGGGGCTCGTCTATGGCTACACCTTC.

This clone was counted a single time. Here the CDR3 DNA reads TGTGCCAGCAAAGTTAGTAGCGGGGAAGTTCCGAACACCGGGGAGCTGTTTTTT. This translates into CASKVSSGEVPNTGELFF. V gene TRBV7-9 combines with J gene TRBJ2-2; TRBD2 agrees at 8 bases. The CDR3 is 18 amino acids. CDR1 and CDR2 from the germline V gene are SEHNR and FQNEAQ (reference sequence). V lost 7 bases, J lost 0 bases, and 13 bases stayed unmatched.

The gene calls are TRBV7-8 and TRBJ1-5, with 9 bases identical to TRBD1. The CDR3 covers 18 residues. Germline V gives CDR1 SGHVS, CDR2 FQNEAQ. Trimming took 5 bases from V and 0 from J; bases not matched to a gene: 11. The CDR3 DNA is TGTGCCAGCAGCCTACACGGACAGGGGTCGGCTAGCAATCAGCCCCAGCATTTT. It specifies CASSLHGQGSASNQPQHF.

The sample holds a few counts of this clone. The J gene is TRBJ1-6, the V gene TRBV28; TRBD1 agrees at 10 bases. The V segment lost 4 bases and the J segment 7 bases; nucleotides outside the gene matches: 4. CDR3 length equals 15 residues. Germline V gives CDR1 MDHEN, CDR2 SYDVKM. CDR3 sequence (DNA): TGTGCCAGCAGTTCGATGGGACAGGGGAATTCACCCCTCCACTTT. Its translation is CASSSMGQGNSPLHF.

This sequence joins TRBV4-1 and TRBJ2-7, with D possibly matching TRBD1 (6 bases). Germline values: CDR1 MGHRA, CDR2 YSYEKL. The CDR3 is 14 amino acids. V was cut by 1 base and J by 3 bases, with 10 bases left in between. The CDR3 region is CASSQADSNYEQYF. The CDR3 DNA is TGCGCCAGCAGCCAAGCGGACAGCAACTACGAGCAGTACTTC.